The entry below describes one TCR beta chain. In TCRdb, the 5' RACE reads were re-called with MiXCR into one record per CDR3 protein. The sample has roughly 200,000 distinct CDR3 sequences, approximately 20% seen once. This sample was included in a study of T-cell memory formation after mild COVID-19. The germline gives CDR1 SGHTA, CDR2 FQGNSA. V was clipped by 6 bases and J by 4 bases, with 15 bases between them. The CDR3 consists of 14 residues. Sequenced sample: PBMCs or a T cell subset sorted from them (not recorded which). The J gene is TRBJ2-5, the V gene TRBV7-2; D gene unclear. This receptor was taken from an adult woman who had mild COVID-19 (a few samples of this study predate the infection). Cell type and time point are not known. For the CDR3, the DNA is TGTGCCAGCAGATCTCCCAGCGTGGGAGAGACCCAGTACTTC. It yields the protein CASRSPSVGETQYF.